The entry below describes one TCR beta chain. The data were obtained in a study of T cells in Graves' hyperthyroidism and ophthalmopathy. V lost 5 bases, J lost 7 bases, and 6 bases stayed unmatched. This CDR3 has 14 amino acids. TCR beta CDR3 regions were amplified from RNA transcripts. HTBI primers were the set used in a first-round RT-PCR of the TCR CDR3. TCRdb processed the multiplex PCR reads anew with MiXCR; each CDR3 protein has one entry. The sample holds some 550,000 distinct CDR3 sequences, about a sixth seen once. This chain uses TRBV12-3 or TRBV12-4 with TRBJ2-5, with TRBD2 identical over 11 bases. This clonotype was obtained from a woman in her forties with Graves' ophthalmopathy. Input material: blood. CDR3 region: CASSGTSGWGTQYF. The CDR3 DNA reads TGTGCCAGCAGTGGGACTAGCGGATGGGGGACCCAGTACTTC.